The present TCR beta chain was sequenced within a study of blood T cell repertoires in COVID-19. The data were produced by immunoSEQ multiplex PCR, yet TCRdb's version contains in-frame clones alone and is incomplete. The top ten hold approximately 1.5% of the sample, which has about 120,000 clones, approximately 90% seen once. The V end was cut by 4 bases, the J end by 2 bases, with 12 bases between. CDR1 is SGHRS and CDR2 is YFSETQ in the germline V gene. The CDR3 covers 15 residues. This receptor was obtained from a human donor in a cohort sampled during active COVID-19. Sequenced material: peripheral blood. The rearrangement joins TRBV5-1 to TRBJ2-2; D unresolved. The CDR3 loop is CASSVGSSNTGELFF. CDR3 coding DNA: TGCGCCAGCAGCGTCGGTAGCTCCAACACCGGGGAGCTGTTTTTT.